A selection of T cell receptor beta chains follows, all from one sample in a study of blood T cell repertoires in COVID-19. Clones were read by immunoSEQ multiplex PCR, and TCRdb kept only the in-frame ones, dropping some. The data hold more than 85,000 clones, with around 84% observed a single time. Sequences were obtained from peripheral blood. The receptors shown here come from a middle-aged man with active or convalescent COVID-19. The CDR3 runs from the conserved cysteine through the conserved F or W. D genes are given only for firm matches. Clone size appears in some rows only: once, few, many, or a class for an expanded clone.

v_call	clone_size	j_call	d_call	cdr3_nt	cdr3_aa
TRBV10-3	.	TRBJ1-4	.	TGTGCCATCAGTGAGAGTGGGGACAAGGATAATGAAAAACTGTTTTTT	CAISESGDKDNEKLFF
TRBV5-4	.	TRBJ1-2	.	TGTGCCAGCAGCTATATCGGACTCCATAACTATGGCTACACCTTC	CASSYIGLHNYGYTF
TRBV9	.	TRBJ1-2	TRBD1	TGTGCCAGCGGCCCTCCAAGGCGGGGACAGCCGGGGGACTATGGCTACACCTTC	CASGPPRRGQPGDYGYTF
TRBV6-6	.	TRBJ1-5	TRBD1	TGTGCCAGCAGCAGCCTTGGACAGGGCAGGCAGCCCCAGCATTTT	CASSSLGQGRQPQHF
TRBV4-1	.	TRBJ1-3	.	TGCGCCAGCAGCCACCCCACGGGGGGGATTGGAAACACCATATATTTT	CASSHPTGGIGNTIYF
TRBV29-1	.	TRBJ1-1	.	TGCAGCGTTCTTGGCAGGGAGAACACTGAAGCTTTCTTT	CSVLGRENTEAFF
TRBV5-1	.	TRBJ2-2	TRBD2	TGCGCCAGCAGCCCACTAGCGGGGGAGATCGGGGAGCTGTTTTTT	CASSPLAGEIGELFF
TRBV5-1	.	TRBJ2-3	TRBD2	TGCGCCAGCAGTCCCGGGACTACTGGCACAGATACGCAGTATTTT	CASSPGTTGTDTQYF
TRBV24-1	.	TRBJ2-1	TRBD2	TGTGCCACCAGTGATGGGGGACTAGCGGGGAGGAATGAGCAGTTCTTC	CATSDGGLAGRNEQFF
TRBV11-2	.	TRBJ2-2	TRBD1	TGTGCCAGCAGCCTAGGGACAGCGTCTGGGGAGCTGTTTTTT	CASSLGTASGELFF
TRBV19	few	TRBJ1-2	.	TGTGCCAGTACCAGGGCTGGGTATGGCTACACCTTC	CASTRAGYGYTF
TRBV10-3	.	TRBJ1-5	.	TGTGCCATCAGTGAAGGGGACACCTGGCAGCCCCAGCATTTT	CAISEGDTWQPQHF
TRBV5-5	.	TRBJ2-7	.	TGTGCCAGCACCAGGACCCAGGGCGCCTACGAGCAGTACTTC	CASTRTQGAYEQYF
TRBV11-3	once	TRBJ2-3	TRBD2	TGTGCCAGCAGCCTGAGCGGGGGGCCTCCCACAGATACGCAGTATTTT	CASSLSGGPPTDTQYF
TRBV7-2	.	TRBJ2-1	.	TGTGCCAGCAGCTTCCCGAGCTCAGGGTACAATGAGCAGTTCTTC	CASSFPSSGYNEQFF
TRBV27	.	TRBJ2-7	TRBD2	TGTGCCAGCAGTTTAGGCGGGGGCGAGCAGTACTTC	CASSLGGGEQYF
TRBV19	.	TRBJ2-1	TRBD1	TGTGCCAGTAGTCTAGGATACAGGGGGCGGGATGAGCAGTTCTTC	CASSLGYRGRDEQFF
TRBV18	.	TRBJ1-2	TRBD1	TGTGCCAGCTCGTACACAGGGGTGGGCTACACCTTC	CASSYTGVGYTF
TRBV6-5	.	TRBJ1-4	.	TGTGCCAGCAGTTCGAGACAGTTGTCAACTAATGAAAAACTGTTTTTT	CASSSRQLSTNEKLFF
TRBV28	.	TRBJ2-5	.	TGTGCCAGCAGCCGTCACAGGAACCAAGAGACCCAGTACTTC	CASSRHRNQETQYF
TRBV6-5	few	TRBJ2-3	TRBD2	TGTGCCAGCAGTTACTCGATGCGACGGGGGGGGGATACGCAGTATTTT	CASSYSMRRGGDTQYF
TRBV19	.	TRBJ2-2	.	TGTGCCAGTAGCCAGGACAGAAACACCGGGGAGCTGTTTTTT	CASSQDRNTGELFF
TRBV7-2	.	TRBJ2-5	.	TGTGCCAGCAGCTTAGGTCTAGTTCAAGAGACCCAGTACTTC	CASSLGLVQETQYF
TRBV15	.	TRBJ2-3	TRBD2	TGTGCCACCAGCAGAAGCGGGGCAGAGACAGATACGCAGTATTTT	CATSRSGAETDTQYF
TRBV3-1/TRBV3-2	few	TRBJ2-1	TRBD2	TGTGCCAGCAGTTTTACTAGCGGCCTCGCGAGTGAGCAGTTCTTC	CASSFTSGLASEQFF
TRBV9	.	TRBJ1-5	.	TGTGCCAGCAGCGCCGGGACACTCAGCAATCAGCCCCAGCATTTT	CASSAGTLSNQPQHF